This section outlines one T cell receptor beta chain sequence together with its context. The germline gene is not matched at one end of the junction; a read error may be the cause. The germline V gene encodes CDR1 SGDLS and CDR2 YYNGEE. The length of the CDR3 is 13 residues. This record comes from a study of T cell responses to AZD1222 COVID-19 vaccine. Sequenced by immunoSEQ multiplex PCR; TCRdb stores in-frame clones only, minus some. The sample lists some 180,000 clones, around 94% occurring once. The chain combines TRBV9 with TRBJ2-2; D not certain. Sequenced material: peripheral blood, taken 28 days after the second AZD1222 dose. This clonotype was obtained from an adult who received the AZD1222 COVID-19 vaccine. CDR3 in amino acids: CASSALNAGELFF. The DNA of the CDR3 is TGTGCCAGCAGCGCGCTGAACGCCGGGGAGCTGTTTTTT.